Given below is one T cell receptor (beta chain) in context. Its specificity is not known. Trimming left V 6 bases short and J 5 bases short, with 14 bases between. The CDR3 totals 13 residues. Looked up from germline, CDR1 is DFQATT and CDR2 is SNEGSKA (reference sequence). The data belong to a study of T-cell memory formation after mild COVID-19. Study-wide findings and caveats: Some clones that responded were present in memory (sampled pre-infection), which suggests cross-reactive memory joined.

5'RACE with constant-segment primers built TCRalpha and TCRbeta cDNA libraries with UMIs. TCRdb re-derived calls from the 5' RACE reads in MiXCR, one entry per CDR3 protein. Of about 200,000 distinct CDR3 sequences listed, around 9.1% are singletons. The sample taken for sequencing was PBMCs or a T cell subset sorted from them (not recorded which). The source of this sequence is a man between 18 and 35 years old who had mild COVID-19 (a few samples of this study predate the infection). Cell type and time point are not known. The rearrangement uses TRBV20-1 and TRBJ2-4; D may be TRBD1 or TRBD2 (5 bases each). The DNA for the CDR3 is TGCAGTGCCTTGTGGGGGACGGAAAACATTCAGTACTTC. This gives the protein CSALWGTENIQYF.